A selection of T cell receptor beta chains follows, all from one sample in a study of T cell changes during pregnancy in multiple sclerosis. Profiling relied on immunoSEQ multiplex PCR, and the TCRdb table lists in-frame clones only, not all of them. The table lists some 50,000 clones, around 93% of them singletons. Sequenced here: CD8+ T cells from peripheral blood mononuclear cells, sampled in the second trimester of pregnancy. All receptors derive from a female donor with multiple sclerosis, enrolled in a pregnancy study. The CDR3 runs from the conserved cysteine through the conserved F or W. A D gene is named only where the DNA matches it firmly. The size entry is marked missing in some rows and otherwise reads once, few, many or a size class.

clone size	D gene	V gene	J gene	CDR3 DNA	CDR3 protein
NA	NA	TRBV19	TRBJ1-3	TGTGCCAGTAGCTCGAGGGCTGGAAACACCATATATTTT	CASSSRAGNTIYF
NA	TRBD2	TRBV4-3	TRBJ2-7	TGCGCCAGCAGCCAAGTAGGGACTAGCGGGGGGACTTCCTACGAGCAGTACTTC	CASSQVGTSGGTSYEQYF
NA	TRBD1	TRBV4-2	TRBJ2-1	TGTGCCAGCAGCCACCTGGGACAGGGAGGAGGCGATGAGCAGTTCTTC	CASSHLGQGGGDEQFF
NA	TRBD1	TRBV2	TRBJ1-5	TGTGCCAGCAGTTTCGGACAGGGAAATCAGCCCCAGCATTTT	CASSFGQGNQPQHF
NA	TRBD1	TRBV7-8	TRBJ1-2	TGTGCCAGCAGCTTCAAACAGGGGGCCGGCTACACCTTC	CASSFKQGAGYTF
NA	NA	TRBV18	TRBJ2-5	TGTGCCAGCTCACCCTCGACAGGCTCGCAAGAGACCCAGTACTTC	CASSPSTGSQETQYF
NA	NA	TRBV18	TRBJ2-4	TGTGCCAGCTCACCACCCACGGGGTTTGGGAACATTCAGTACTTC	CASSPPTGFGNIQYF
NA	NA	TRBV15	TRBJ2-1	TGTGCCACCAGCAGCCCCGGGACTCTCATCTTTGGCAATGAGCAGTTCTTC	CATSSPGTLIFGNEQFF
once	TRBD1	TRBV6-5	TRBJ1-5	TGTGCCAGCAGTGCTGGGACAGGGGGTAATCAGCCCCAGCATTTT	CASSAGTGGNQPQHF
NA	NA	TRBV7-8	TRBJ2-7	TGTGCCAGCAGCTTGGAAGCAGGGGACTACGAGCAGTACTTC	CASSLEAGDYEQYF
NA	NA	TRBV15	TRBJ2-1	TGTGCCACCAGCAGAGATAGAGGGATGGAGCAGTTCTTC	CATSRDRGMEQFF
NA	TRBD1	TRBV19	TRBJ1-1	TGTGCCAGTAGTATAACAAGGGGGCGATTTGGGACTGAAGCTTTCTTT	CASSITRGRFGTEAFF
once	NA	TRBV6-1	TRBJ1-1	TGTGCCAGCAGTGATCGGGGGGCGAACACTGAAGCTTTCTTT	CASSDRGANTEAFF
NA	TRBD2	TRBV7-2	TRBJ2-7	TGTGCCAGCAGCACCCTAGCGGGTCTTTCCTACGAGCAGTACTTC	CASSTLAGLSYEQYF
NA	TRBD1	TRBV15	TRBJ2-4	TGTGCCACCAGCCGCGGACAGGGGGCAATCAAAAACATTCAGTACTTC	CATSRGQGAIKNIQYF
NA	NA	TRBV7-6	TRBJ2-7	TGTGCCAGCAGCTCAGATATGGAGTCCTACGAGCAGTACTTC	CASSSDMESYEQYF
NA	NA	TRBV5-1	TRBJ2-1	TGCGCCAGCAGTGACAGTTACAATGAGCAGTTCTTC	CASSDSYNEQFF
NA	NA	TRBV29-1	TRBJ1-1	TGCAGCGTTGGGGGCCTGAACACTGAAGCTTTCTTT	CSVGGLNTEAFF
NA	NA	TRBV9	TRBJ2-1	TGTGCCAGCAGCGTAGAATCCGGGGTCTACAATGAGCAGTTCTTC	CASSVESGVYNEQFF
once	TRBD1	TRBV6-4	TRBJ2-5	TGTGCCAGCAGCCCCACCGAGACAGGGCCAGAGACCCAGTACTTC	CASSPTETGPETQYF
NA	NA	TRBV29-1	TRBJ2-7	TGCAGCGTTGAGTTGGACACCTCCTACGAGCAGTACTTC	CSVELDTSYEQYF
NA	TRBD1	TRBV29-1	TRBJ2-3	TGCAGCGCGGAAATTACAGGGGGCGGGGCAGATACGCAGTATTTT	CSAEITGGGADTQYF
NA	NA	TRBV7-9	TRBJ1-2	TGTGCCAGCAGCCACGGAGGTGGCTACACCTTC	CASSHGGGYTF
NA	TRBD2	TRBV7-6	TRBJ2-3	TGTGCCAGCAGCTTAGGCGGGTACACCCTAGCGGGGGCAGATACGCAGTATTTT	CASSLGGYTLAGADTQYF
NA	NA	TRBV15	TRBJ1-5	TGTGCCACCAGCAGAGGGGAGAATCAGCCCCAGCATTTT	CATSRGENQPQHF